The following is a T cell receptor (beta chain) sequence with its context. Its antigen is not known. This specimen belongs to a study of vaccination and CD4 T cells after COVID-19. Looking at the study overall: It was a median around 92 days after diagnosis, with a range of 35 to 161, that post-COVID samples were drawn.

As to treatment: roughly 11-day PBMC culture with coronavirus spike peptide pools or control peptides (ViraFEST assay). After being plated at over 1.5 million per well, PBMCs were cultured with about 10 IU/ml IL-2 and about 10 ug/ml peptide pools. CD4+ T cells that had been cultured provided DNA sequenced with the Oncomine TCR Beta short-read assay. TCRdb independently ran MiXCR on the PCR reads; one entry per CDR3 protein. The profile shows approximately 12,000 distinct CDR3 sequences, roughly 52% of them singletons. V was pared by 7 bases and J by 0 bases, with 7 bases between. The CDR3 totals 13 residues.

The clonotype comes from a human donor who had recovered from COVID-19. The chain employs TRBV12-3 or TRBV12-4 and TRBJ2-1; D remains ambiguous. The sequencing input was CD4+ T cells from blood, cultured in vitro. The DNA for the CDR3 is TGTGCCAGCACTCCCAGCTCCTACAATGAGCAGTTCTTC. It specifies CASTPSSYNEQFF.